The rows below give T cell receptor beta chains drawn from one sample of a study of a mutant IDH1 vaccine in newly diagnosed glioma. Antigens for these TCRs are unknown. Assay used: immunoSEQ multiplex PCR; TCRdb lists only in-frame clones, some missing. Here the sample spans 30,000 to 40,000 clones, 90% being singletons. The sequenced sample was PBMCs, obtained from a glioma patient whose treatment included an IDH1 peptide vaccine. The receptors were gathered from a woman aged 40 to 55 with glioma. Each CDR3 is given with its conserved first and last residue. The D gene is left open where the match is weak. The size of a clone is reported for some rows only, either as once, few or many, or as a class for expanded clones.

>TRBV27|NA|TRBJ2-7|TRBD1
CASKPGQGTSYEQYF
TGTGCCAGCAAACCGGGACAGGGGACCTCCTACGAGCAGTACTTC
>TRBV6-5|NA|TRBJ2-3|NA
CASSYSSGAGDTQYF
TGTGCCAGCAGTTACTCGAGTGGGGCCGGGGATACGCAGTATTTT
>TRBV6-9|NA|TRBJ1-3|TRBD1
CASSYSNTGLSGTGTGNTIYF
TGTGCCAGCAGTTATTCGAATACGGGGCTAAGCGGGACAGGGACTGGAAACACCATATATTTT
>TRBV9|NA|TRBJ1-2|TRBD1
CASSPTGTENYGYTF
TGTGCCAGCAGCCCGACCGGGACAGAGAACTATGGCTACACCTTC
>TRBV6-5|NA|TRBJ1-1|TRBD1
CASRQGVNTEAFF
TGTGCCAGCCGACAGGGGGTGAACACTGAAGCTTTCTTT
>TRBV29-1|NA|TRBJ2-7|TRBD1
CSVGGGTGREQYF
TGCAGCGTTGGGGGGGGGACAGGGCGCGAGCAGTACTTC
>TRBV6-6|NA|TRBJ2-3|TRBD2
CASSPGVAGATDTQYF
TGTGCCAGCAGTCCCGGGGTAGCGGGAGCCACAGATACGCAGTATTTT
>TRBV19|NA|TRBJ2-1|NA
CASQGSYNEQFF
TGTGCCAGTCAGGGGTCCTACAATGAGCAGTTCTTC
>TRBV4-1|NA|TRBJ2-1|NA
CASTRAEAYNEQFF
TGCGCCAGCACCAGGGCAGAGGCCTACAATGAGCAGTTCTTC
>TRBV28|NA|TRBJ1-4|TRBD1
CASSPGTTGEKLFF
TGTGCCAGCAGCCCCGGGACGACAGGGGAAAAACTGTTTTTT
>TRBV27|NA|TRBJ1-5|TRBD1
CASSPSAGGYQPQHF
TGTGCCAGCAGTCCAAGCGCAGGGGGCTATCAGCCCCAGCATTTT
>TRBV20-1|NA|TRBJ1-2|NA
CSASLYYGYTF
TGCAGTGCTAGTTTATACTATGGCTACACCTTC
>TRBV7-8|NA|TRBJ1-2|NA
CASSFPRVRGNYGYTF
TGTGCCAGCAGCTTTCCAAGGGTCCGCGGGAACTATGGCTACACCTTC
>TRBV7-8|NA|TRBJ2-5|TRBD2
CASSLEYRGLAGIQETQYF
TGTGCCAGCAGCTTAGAGTATAGGGGACTAGCGGGCATTCAAGAGACCCAGTACTTC
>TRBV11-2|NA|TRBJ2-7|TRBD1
CASSFVPQGSFTYEQYF
TGTGCCAGCAGCTTCGTTCCACAGGGGTCGTTTACCTACGAGCAGTACTTC
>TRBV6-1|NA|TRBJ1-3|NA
CASSEGGPSDTIYF
TGTGCCAGCAGTGAAGGGGGACCGTCGGACACCATATATTTT
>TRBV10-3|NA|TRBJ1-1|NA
CAISESDRTEAFF
TGTGCCATCAGTGAGTCCGACAGGACTGAAGCTTTCTTT
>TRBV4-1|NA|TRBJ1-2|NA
CASSQGGDSYGYTF
TGCGCCAGCAGCCAAGGAGGGGATAGCTATGGCTACACCTTC
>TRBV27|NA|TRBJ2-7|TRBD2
CASSKRTSGHQLYYEQYF
TGTGCCAGCAGTAAACGGACTAGCGGGCATCAATTATACTACGAGCAGTACTTC
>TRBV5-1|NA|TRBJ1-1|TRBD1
CASNARDRDTEAFF
TGCGCCAGCAACGCGCGGGACAGGGACACTGAAGCTTTCTTT
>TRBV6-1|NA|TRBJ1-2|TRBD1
CASLRDRGLGVGYTF
TGTGCCAGTCTCCGGGACAGGGGGCTCGGGGTTGGCTACACCTTC
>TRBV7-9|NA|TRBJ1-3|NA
CASSQGGNTIYF
TGTGCCAGCAGCCAAGGAGGAAACACCATATATTTT
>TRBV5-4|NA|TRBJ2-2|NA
CASSPGTASTGELFF
TGTGCCAGCAGCCCCGGGACCGCGAGCACCGGGGAGCTGTTTTTT
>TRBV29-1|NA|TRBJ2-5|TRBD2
CSAVRGGETQYF
TGCAGCGCCGTGAGGGGAGGGGAGACCCAGTACTTC
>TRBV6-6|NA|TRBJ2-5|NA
CASSSPPRGAGETQYF
TGTGCCAGCAGTTCCCCTCCCCGGGGGGCTGGGGAGACCCAGTACTTC
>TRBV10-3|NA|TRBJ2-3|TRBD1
CAISRTGISTDTQYF
TGTGCCATCAGTCGGACAGGGATTAGCACAGATACGCAGTATTTT
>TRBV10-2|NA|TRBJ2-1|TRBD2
CASSERLAGGYVNVFKQFF
TGCGCCAGCAGTGAGAGGTTAGCGGGGGGGTATGTGAACGTGTTTAAGCAGTTCTTC
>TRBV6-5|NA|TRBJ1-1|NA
CASSYSRRTEAFF
TGTGCCAGCAGTTATTCCCGGAGAACTGAAGCTTTCTTT
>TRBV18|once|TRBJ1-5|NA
CASSRLENQPQHF
TGTGCCAGCTCACGGTTGGAGAATCAGCCCCAGCATTTT
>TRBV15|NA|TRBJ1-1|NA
CATSRERFREAFF
TGTGCCACCAGCAGAGAGCGCTTCAGGGAAGCTTTCTTT
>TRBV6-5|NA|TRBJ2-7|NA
CASTYTGSYEQYF
TGTGCCAGCACCTACACAGGGTCCTACGAGCAGTACTTC
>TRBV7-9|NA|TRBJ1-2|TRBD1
CASSLGATGRYGYTF
TGTGCCAGCAGCTTAGGGGCGACAGGGAGGTATGGCTACACCTTC
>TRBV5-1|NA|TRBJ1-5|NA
CASSLEAGSPQHF
TGCGCCAGCAGCTTGGAGGCAGGGTCCCCCCAGCATTTT
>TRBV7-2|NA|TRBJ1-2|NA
CASSLESGGGYTF
TGTGCCAGCAGCTTAGAGTCGGGAGGGGGCTACACCTTC
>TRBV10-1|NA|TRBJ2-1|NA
CASSRTGGKDEQFF
TGCGCCAGCAGTCGAACGGGGGGCAAGGATGAGCAGTTCTTC
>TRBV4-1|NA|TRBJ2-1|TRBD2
CASSQDTGTSYSYNEQFF
TGCGCCAGCAGCCAAGATACCGGGACTAGCTACTCCTACAATGAGCAGTTCTTC
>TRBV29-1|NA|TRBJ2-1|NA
CSVERRGWVDYNEQFF
TGCAGCGTTGAACGTAGAGGGTGGGTCGACTACAATGAGCAGTTCTTC
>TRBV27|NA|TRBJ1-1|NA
CASSFRGGMNTEAFF
TGTGCCAGCAGTTTTAGGGGGGGGATGAACACTGAAGCTTTCTTT
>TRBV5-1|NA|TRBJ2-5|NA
CASRSTGTGQETQYF
TGCGCCAGCAGATCCACCGGGACTGGGCAAGAGACCCAGTACTTC
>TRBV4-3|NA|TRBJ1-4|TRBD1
CASSHGTEIYEKLFF
TGCGCCAGCAGCCACGGGACAGAAATTTATGAAAAACTGTTTTTT
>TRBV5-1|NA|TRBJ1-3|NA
CASSLGESSGNTIYF
TGCGCCAGCAGCTTGGGCGAGAGCTCTGGAAACACCATATATTTT
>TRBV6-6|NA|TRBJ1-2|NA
CASSDPRSNYGYTF
TGTGCCAGCAGTGACCCTAGGTCTAACTATGGCTACACCTTC